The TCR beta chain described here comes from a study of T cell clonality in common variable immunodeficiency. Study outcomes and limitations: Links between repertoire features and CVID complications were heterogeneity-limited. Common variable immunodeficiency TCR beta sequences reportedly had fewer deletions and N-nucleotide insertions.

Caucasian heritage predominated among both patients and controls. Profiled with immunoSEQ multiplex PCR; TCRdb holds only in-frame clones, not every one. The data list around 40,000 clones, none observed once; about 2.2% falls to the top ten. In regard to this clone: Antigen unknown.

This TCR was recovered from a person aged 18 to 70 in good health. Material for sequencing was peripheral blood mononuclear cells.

CDR3 DNA, as far as it was read: TGTGCCAGCAGTGACCAGGACAGGAACACTGAA. Amino acid sequence: CASSDQDRNTE. The full CDR3 sequence reads CASSDQDRNTEAFF. The chain joins TRBV6-1 to TRBJ1-1; weak D call: TRBD1 (6 bases). The CDR3 end lies 3 residues beyond the end of the read and is filled in from the germline J gene. The CDR3 spans 14 residues. V was pared by 3 bases and J by 1 base, with 9 bases between. The germline gives CDR1 MNHNS, CDR2 SASEGT.